This T cell receptor beta chain emerged from a study of T-cell memory formation after mild COVID-19. 5'RACE with constant-segment primers built TCRalpha and TCRbeta cDNA libraries with UMIs. One entry per CDR3 protein, called by TCRdb with MiXCR from the 5' RACE reads. The data show 170,000 or so distinct CDR3 sequences, around a third seen once. This clonotype was seen a handful of times. Sequencing was performed on PBMCs or a T cell subset sorted from them (not recorded which). This TCR came from an adult woman who had mild COVID-19 (a few samples of this study predate the infection). Cell type and time point are not known.

The CDR3 loop reads CASSPGQGPGHEQFF. The CDR3 bases are TGCGCCAGCAGCCCTGGACAGGGGCCAGGTCATGAGCAGTTCTTC. The rearrangement links TRBV5-1 to TRBJ2-1; TRBD1 matches 9 bases. The CDR3 has 15 amino acids. V was clipped by 4 bases and J by 8 bases; unmatched bases: 10. Germline assignment: CDR1 SGHRS and CDR2 YFSETQ.